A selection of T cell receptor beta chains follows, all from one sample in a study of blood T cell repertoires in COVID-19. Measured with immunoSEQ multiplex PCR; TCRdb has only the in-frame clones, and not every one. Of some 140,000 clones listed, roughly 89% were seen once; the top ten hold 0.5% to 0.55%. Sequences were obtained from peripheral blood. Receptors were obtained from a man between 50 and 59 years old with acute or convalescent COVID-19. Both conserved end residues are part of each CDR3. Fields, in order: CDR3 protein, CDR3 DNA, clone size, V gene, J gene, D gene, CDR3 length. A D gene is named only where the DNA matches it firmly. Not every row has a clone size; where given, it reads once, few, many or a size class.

CDR3 protein: CASGLGQGRNNEQFF; CDR3 DNA: TGTGCTAGTGGTTTGGGACAGGGGCGTAACAATGAGCAGTTCTTC; clone size: -; V gene: TRBV12-5; J gene: TRBJ2-1; D gene: TRBD1; CDR3 length: 15
CDR3 protein: CASSTTGGAVEKLFF; CDR3 DNA: TGTGCCAGCAGCACCACAGGGGGCGCCGTGGAAAAACTGTTTTTT; clone size: -; V gene: TRBV7-9; J gene: TRBJ1-4; D gene: TRBD1; CDR3 length: 15
CDR3 protein: CASSPVAGARETQYF; CDR3 DNA: TGTGCCAGCAGTCCCGTCGCGGGGGCGCGTGAGACCCAGTACTTC; clone size: -; V gene: TRBV11-2; J gene: TRBJ2-5; D gene: -; CDR3 length: 15
CDR3 protein: CASSYSSYTGELFF; CDR3 DNA: TGTGCCAGCAGTTACTCGTCCTATACCGGGGAGCTGTTTTTT; clone size: -; V gene: TRBV6-5; J gene: TRBJ2-2; D gene: -; CDR3 length: 14
CDR3 protein: CASSLGQIGNTIYF; CDR3 DNA: TGTGCCAGCAGCTTAGGTCAGATTGGAAACACCATATATTTT; clone size: -; V gene: TRBV13; J gene: TRBJ1-3; D gene: -; CDR3 length: 14
CDR3 protein: CASSADSAASTDTQYF; CDR3 DNA: TGTGCCAGTAGTGCGGACTCGGCAGCTAGCACAGATACGCAGTATTTT; clone size: once; V gene: TRBV19; J gene: TRBJ2-3; D gene: -; CDR3 length: 16
CDR3 protein: CASSPTALSKNIQYF; CDR3 DNA: TGTGCCAGCAGTCCAACAGCTCTTTCCAAAAACATTCAGTACTTC; clone size: -; V gene: TRBV27; J gene: TRBJ2-4; D gene: -; CDR3 length: 15
CDR3 protein: CASRTGLAGRYEQFF; CDR3 DNA: TGCGCCAGCAGGACCGGACTAGCGGGTCGCTATGAGCAGTTCTTC; clone size: -; V gene: TRBV5-1; J gene: TRBJ2-1; D gene: TRBD2; CDR3 length: 15
CDR3 protein: CASSPNGGGNTEAFF; CDR3 DNA: TGTGCCAGCTCACCGAACGGAGGAGGGAACACTGAAGCTTTCTTT; clone size: -; V gene: TRBV18; J gene: TRBJ1-1; D gene: -; CDR3 length: 15
CDR3 protein: CAWSGLAGARSYNEQFF; CDR3 DNA: TGTGCCTGGAGCGGGCTAGCGGGAGCCCGCTCCTACAATGAGCAGTTCTTC; clone size: -; V gene: TRBV30; J gene: TRBJ2-1; D gene: TRBD2; CDR3 length: 17
CDR3 protein: CASSPPPSNEQFF; CDR3 DNA: TGTGCCAGCAGCCCCCCACCTAGCAATGAGCAGTTCTTC; clone size: -; V gene: TRBV7-9; J gene: TRBJ2-1; D gene: -; CDR3 length: 13
CDR3 protein: CAWSGSYGYTF; CDR3 DNA: TGTGCCTGGAGTGGCAGCTATGGCTACACCTTC; clone size: -; V gene: TRBV30; J gene: TRBJ1-2; D gene: -; CDR3 length: 11
CDR3 protein: CASSYRALQETQYF; CDR3 DNA: TGTGCCAGCAGTTACCGCGCCCTTCAAGAGACCCAGTACTTC; clone size: -; V gene: TRBV7-2; J gene: TRBJ2-5; D gene: -; CDR3 length: 14
CDR3 protein: CASEAWLSYNSPLHF; CDR3 DNA: TGCGCCAGCGAGGCCTGGCTCTCCTATAATTCACCCCTCCACTTT; clone size: -; V gene: TRBV10-1; J gene: TRBJ1-6; D gene: -; CDR3 length: 15
CDR3 protein: CASSISGQYGNTIYF; CDR3 DNA: TGTGCCAGCAGCATTTCCGGACAGTATGGAAACACCATATATTTT; clone size: -; V gene: TRBV21-1; J gene: TRBJ1-3; D gene: -; CDR3 length: 15
CDR3 protein: CASSATGGSGNTIYF; CDR3 DNA: TGTGCCAGCAGTGCCACGGGGGGCTCTGGAAACACCATATATTTT; clone size: -; V gene: TRBV2; J gene: TRBJ1-3; D gene: -; CDR3 length: 15
CDR3 protein: CASSVGTAKSSAFF; CDR3 DNA: TGTGCCAGCAGCGTCGGGACAGCAAAATCGTCGGCTTTCTTT; clone size: -; V gene: TRBV6-5; J gene: TRBJ1-1; D gene: TRBD1; CDR3 length: 14
CDR3 protein: CASSPTEQGQPQHF; CDR3 DNA: TGTGCCAGCAGCCCTACTGAACAGGGGCAGCCCCAGCATTTT; clone size: -; V gene: TRBV3-1/TRBV3-2; J gene: TRBJ1-5; D gene: TRBD1; CDR3 length: 14
CDR3 protein: CASSSSGTSGNNEQFF; CDR3 DNA: TGCGCCAGCAGCTCTTCGGGGACTAGCGGGAACAATGAGCAGTTCTTC; clone size: -; V gene: TRBV5-1; J gene: TRBJ2-1; D gene: TRBD2; CDR3 length: 16
CDR3 protein: CASSLRRDSPLHF; CDR3 DNA: TGTGCCAGCAGCTTAAGGCGGGATTCACCCCTCCACTTT; clone size: -; V gene: TRBV7-6; J gene: TRBJ1-6; D gene: -; CDR3 length: 13
CDR3 protein: CASSLQGGPNEKLFF; CDR3 DNA: TGCGCCAGCAGCTTGCAGGGGGGTCCTAATGAAAAACTGTTTTTT; clone size: once; V gene: TRBV5-1; J gene: TRBJ1-4; D gene: TRBD1; CDR3 length: 15
CDR3 protein: CASSQAGGKETQYF; CDR3 DNA: TGTGCTAGCAGCCAGGCAGGGGGGAAAGAGACCCAGTACTTC; clone size: once; V gene: TRBV7-7; J gene: TRBJ2-5; D gene: -; CDR3 length: 14
CDR3 protein: CASSIGNRLNQPQHF; CDR3 DNA: TGTGCCAGTAGTATAGGTAACAGACTAAATCAGCCCCAGCATTTT; clone size: -; V gene: TRBV19; J gene: TRBJ1-5; D gene: -; CDR3 length: 15
CDR3 protein: CASSLGLAGLTDTQYF; CDR3 DNA: TGCGCCAGCAGCCTGGGACTAGCTGGGCTCACAGATACGCAGTATTTT; clone size: -; V gene: TRBV5-1; J gene: TRBJ2-3; D gene: TRBD2; CDR3 length: 16
CDR3 protein: CASRPPQRFTDTQYF; CDR3 DNA: TGTGCCAGCAGGCCCCCCCAGCGGTTCACAGATACGCAGTATTTT; clone size: -; V gene: TRBV7-6; J gene: TRBJ2-3; D gene: -; CDR3 length: 15
CDR3 protein: CASSLVVFVANEKLFF; CDR3 DNA: TGTGCCAGCAGCTTGGTAGTTTTTGTAGCTAATGAAAAACTGTTTTTT; clone size: -; V gene: TRBV5-4; J gene: TRBJ1-4; D gene: -; CDR3 length: 16
CDR3 protein: CASSQDRDIHQPQHF; CDR3 DNA: TGTGCCAGCAGCCAAGACCGGGACATTCATCAGCCCCAGCATTTT; clone size: few; V gene: TRBV4-2; J gene: TRBJ1-5; D gene: -; CDR3 length: 15
CDR3 protein: CAISDGGSRREQFF; CDR3 DNA: TGTGCCATCAGTGACGGCGGGAGCCGCCGGGAGCAGTTCTTC; clone size: -; V gene: TRBV10-3; J gene: TRBJ2-1; D gene: TRBD2; CDR3 length: 14
CDR3 protein: CASSEGDYGYTF; CDR3 DNA: TGTGCCAGCAGCGAGGGGGACTATGGCTACACCTTC; clone size: -; V gene: TRBV6-2/TRBV6-3; J gene: TRBJ1-2; D gene: -; CDR3 length: 12
CDR3 protein: CAWSDRTVLRYGYTF; CDR3 DNA: TGTGCCTGGAGTGATCGGACAGTACTTCGGTATGGCTACACCTTC; clone size: -; V gene: TRBV30; J gene: TRBJ1-2; D gene: -; CDR3 length: 15
CDR3 protein: CAWSVGLAGDEQFF; CDR3 DNA: TGTGCCTGGAGTGTAGGACTAGCGGGAGATGAGCAGTTCTTC; clone size: -; V gene: TRBV30; J gene: TRBJ2-1; D gene: TRBD2; CDR3 length: 14
CDR3 protein: CASSRWTGSYSNQPQHF; CDR3 DNA: TGTGCCAGCAGTAGGTGGACAGGCAGTTATAGCAATCAGCCCCAGCATTTT; clone size: once; V gene: TRBV6-2/TRBV6-3; J gene: TRBJ1-5; D gene: TRBD1; CDR3 length: 17
CDR3 protein: CASSLGQGHTEAFF; CDR3 DNA: TGCGCCAGCAGCTTAGGACAGGGGCACACTGAAGCTTTCTTT; clone size: -; V gene: TRBV5-1; J gene: TRBJ1-1; D gene: TRBD1; CDR3 length: 14
CDR3 protein: CASRPAGGNSPLHF; CDR3 DNA: TGTGCCAGCAGGCCGGCAGGCGGGAATTCACCCCTCCACTTT; clone size: once; V gene: TRBV27; J gene: TRBJ1-6; D gene: -; CDR3 length: 14
CDR3 protein: CASSLNLRGVSTDTQYF; CDR3 DNA: TGTGCCAGCAGCTTAAATCTCCGCGGGGTTAGCACAGATACGCAGTATTTT; clone size: -; V gene: TRBV7-2; J gene: TRBJ2-3; D gene: -; CDR3 length: 17
CDR3 protein: CATSTGTSGIVKTQYF; CDR3 DNA: TGTGCCACCAGCACCGGGACTAGCGGGATCGTGAAGACCCAGTACTTC; clone size: -; V gene: TRBV15; J gene: TRBJ2-5; D gene: TRBD2; CDR3 length: 16
CDR3 protein: CASSEPAGGETQYF; CDR3 DNA: TGTGCCAGCAGTGAACCAGCGGGAGGGGAGACCCAGTACTTC; clone size: -; V gene: TRBV6-1; J gene: TRBJ2-5; D gene: TRBD2; CDR3 length: 14
CDR3 protein: CASSLAPGWAEQFF; CDR3 DNA: TGTGCCAGCAGCTTAGCGCCAGGTTGGGCTGAGCAGTTCTTC; clone size: -; V gene: TRBV7-9; J gene: TRBJ2-1; D gene: -; CDR3 length: 14
CDR3 protein: CASRDVQGGLGNEKLFF; CDR3 DNA: TGTGCCAGCAGGGATGTACAGGGGGGCTTGGGTAATGAAAAACTGTTTTTT; clone size: -; V gene: TRBV28; J gene: TRBJ1-4; D gene: TRBD1; CDR3 length: 17
CDR3 protein: CASSQSRQGAGNTIYF; CDR3 DNA: TGTGCCAGCAGCCAGTCGCGACAGGGGGCCGGAAACACCATATATTTT; clone size: once; V gene: TRBV3-1/TRBV3-2; J gene: TRBJ1-3; D gene: TRBD1; CDR3 length: 16
CDR3 protein: CASSQGPSSQTQYF; CDR3 DNA: TGTGCCAGCAGCCAAGGCCCGTCGAGTCAGACCCAGTACTTC; clone size: -; V gene: TRBV4-2; J gene: TRBJ2-5; D gene: -; CDR3 length: 14
CDR3 protein: CASSFKPAGTGNYNSPLHF; CDR3 DNA: TGCGCCAGCAGCTTTAAACCTGCCGGGACAGGGAATTATAATTCACCCCTCCACTTT; clone size: -; V gene: TRBV5-1; J gene: TRBJ1-6; D gene: TRBD1; CDR3 length: 19
CDR3 protein: CASSSRGLAGGQRETQYF; CDR3 DNA: TGTGCCAGCAGCTCCCGAGGACTAGCGGGAGGGCAGCGAGAGACCCAGTACTTC; clone size: -; V gene: TRBV3-1/TRBV3-2; J gene: TRBJ2-5; D gene: TRBD2; CDR3 length: 18
CDR3 protein: CASSPEGFPQHF; CDR3 DNA: TGTGCCAGCAGTCCAGAGGGTTTTCCCCAGCATTTT; clone size: -; V gene: TRBV28; J gene: TRBJ1-5; D gene: -; CDR3 length: 12
CDR3 protein: CASSLASVNQPQHF; CDR3 DNA: TGTGCCAGCAGCTTAGCGTCTGTAAATCAGCCCCAGCATTTT; clone size: -; V gene: TRBV7-9; J gene: TRBJ1-5; D gene: -; CDR3 length: 14
CDR3 protein: CASSLRAGGRDEQFF; CDR3 DNA: TGTGCCAGCAGCTTAAGGGCGGGAGGTAGGGATGAGCAGTTCTTC; clone size: -; V gene: TRBV5-5; J gene: TRBJ2-1; D gene: TRBD2; CDR3 length: 15
CDR3 protein: CASGLGASEADTQYF; CDR3 DNA: TGTGCTAGTGGTTTGGGAGCTAGCGAAGCAGATACGCAGTATTTT; clone size: -; V gene: TRBV12-5; J gene: TRBJ2-3; D gene: -; CDR3 length: 15
CDR3 protein: CASSLDSSGANVLTF; CDR3 DNA: TGTGCCAGCAGTTTGGACAGCTCTGGGGCCAACGTCCTGACTTTC; clone size: -; V gene: TRBV27; J gene: TRBJ2-6; D gene: -; CDR3 length: 15